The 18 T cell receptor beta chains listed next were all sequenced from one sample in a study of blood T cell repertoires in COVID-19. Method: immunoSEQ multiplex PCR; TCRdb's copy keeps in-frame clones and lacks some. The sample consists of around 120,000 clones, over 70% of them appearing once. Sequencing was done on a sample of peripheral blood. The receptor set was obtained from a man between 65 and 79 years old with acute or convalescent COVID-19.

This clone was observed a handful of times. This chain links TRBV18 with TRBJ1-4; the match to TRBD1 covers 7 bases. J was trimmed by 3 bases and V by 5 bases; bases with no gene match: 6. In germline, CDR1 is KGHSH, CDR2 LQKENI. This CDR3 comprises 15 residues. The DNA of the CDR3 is TGTGCCAGCTCATACGACAGGGTTGCTAATGAAAAACTGTTTTTT. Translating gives CASSYDRVANEKLFF.

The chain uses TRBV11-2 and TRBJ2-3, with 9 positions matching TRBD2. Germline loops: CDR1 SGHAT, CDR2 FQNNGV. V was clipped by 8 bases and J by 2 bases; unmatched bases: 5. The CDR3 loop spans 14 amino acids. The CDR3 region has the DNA TGTGCCAGCGGAGAGCGGGGGGTCACAGATACGCAGTATTTT. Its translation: CASGERGVTDTQYF.

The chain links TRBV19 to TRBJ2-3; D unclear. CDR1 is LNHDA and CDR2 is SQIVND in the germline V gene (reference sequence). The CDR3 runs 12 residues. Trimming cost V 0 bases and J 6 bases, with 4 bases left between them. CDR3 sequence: CASSIDRDTQYF. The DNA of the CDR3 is TGTGCCAGTAGTATAGATCGTGATACGCAGTATTTT.

This CDR3 reads CAISPSDSWGYTF. The DNA for the CDR3 is TGTGCCATCAGTCCATCGGACAGTTGGGGCTACACCTTC. The chain uses TRBV10-3 and TRBJ1-2; TRBD1 might be the D (6 bases). The V gene lost 5 bases and the J gene lost 8 bases, with 15 bases spanning the gap. Germline V gives CDR1 ENHRY, CDR2 SYGVKD. The CDR3 has 13 residues.

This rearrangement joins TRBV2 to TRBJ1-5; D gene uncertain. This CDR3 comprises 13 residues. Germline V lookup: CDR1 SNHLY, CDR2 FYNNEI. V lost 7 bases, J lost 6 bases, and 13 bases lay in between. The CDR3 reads CASNFDALQPQHF. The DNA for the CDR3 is TGTGCCAGCAATTTTGATGCGCTTCAGCCCCAGCATTTT. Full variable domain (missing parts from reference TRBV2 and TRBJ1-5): EPEVTQTPSHQVTQMGQEVILRCVPISNHLYFYWYRQILGQKVEFLVSFYNNEISEKSEIFDDQFSVERPDGSNFTLKIRSTKLEDSAMYFCASNFDALQPQHFGDGTRLSIL.

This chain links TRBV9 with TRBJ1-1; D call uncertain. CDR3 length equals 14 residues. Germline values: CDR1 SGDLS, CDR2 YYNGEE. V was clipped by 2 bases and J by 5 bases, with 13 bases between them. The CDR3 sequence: CASSVLGRGTEAFF. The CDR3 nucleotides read TGTGCCAGCAGCGTTTTAGGGAGAGGGACTGAAGCTTTCTTT.

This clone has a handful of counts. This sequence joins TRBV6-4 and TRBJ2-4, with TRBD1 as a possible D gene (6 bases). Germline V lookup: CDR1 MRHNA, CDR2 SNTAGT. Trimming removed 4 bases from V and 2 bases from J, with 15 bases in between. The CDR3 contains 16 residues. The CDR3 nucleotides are TGTGCCAGCAGTGGCGAAACAGGGAGAACCAAAAACATTCAGTACTTC. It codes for CASSGETGRTKNIQYF.

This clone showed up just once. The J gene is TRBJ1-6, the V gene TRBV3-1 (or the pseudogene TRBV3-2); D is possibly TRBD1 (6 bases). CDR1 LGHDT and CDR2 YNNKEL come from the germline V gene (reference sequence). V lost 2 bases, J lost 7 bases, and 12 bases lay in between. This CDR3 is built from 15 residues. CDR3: CASSQNRAENSPLHF. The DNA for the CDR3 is TGTGCCAGCAGCCAAAACAGGGCGGAGAATTCACCCCTCCACTTT.

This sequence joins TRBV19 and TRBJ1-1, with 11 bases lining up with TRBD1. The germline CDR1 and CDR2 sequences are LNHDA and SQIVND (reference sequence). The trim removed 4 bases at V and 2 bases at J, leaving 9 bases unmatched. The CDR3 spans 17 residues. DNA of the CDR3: TGTGCCAGTAGTAGACTCTCGGGACAGGGGGGAAACACTGAAGCTTTCTTT. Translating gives CASSRLSGQGGNTEAFF. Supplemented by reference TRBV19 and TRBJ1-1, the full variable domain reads DGGITQSPKYLFRKEGQNVTLSCEQNLNHDAMYWYRQDPGQGLRLIYYSQIVNDFQKGDIAEGYSVSREKKESFPLTVTSAQKNPTAFYLCASSRLSGQGGNTEAFFGQGTRLTVV.

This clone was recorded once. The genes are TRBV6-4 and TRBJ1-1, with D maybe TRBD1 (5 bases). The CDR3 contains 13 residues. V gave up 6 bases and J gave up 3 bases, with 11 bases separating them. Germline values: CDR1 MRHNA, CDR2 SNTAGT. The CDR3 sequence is CASSREADTEAFF. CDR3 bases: TGTGCCAGCAGCAGGGAGGCGGACACTGAAGCTTTCTTT.

The CDR3 DNA is TGTGCCAGCAGCCCGACAGGGAACTATGGCTACACCTTC. The encoded protein is CASSPTGNYGYTF. The rearrangement joins TRBV7-2 to TRBJ1-2; TRBD1 aligns across 7 bases. The CDR3 covers 13 residues. After removal of 5 bases from V and 2 bases from J, the junction contained 2 bases not matched to a gene. Germline CDR1 is SGHTA and CDR2 is FQGNSA. Drawing the rest from reference TRBV7-2 and TRBJ1-2, the complete variable domain is GAGVSQSPSNKVTEKGKDVELRCDPISGHTALYWYRQSLGQGLEFLIYFQGNSAPDKSGLPSDRFSAERTGGSVSTLTIQRTQQEDSAVYLCASSPTGNYGYTFGSGTRLTVV.

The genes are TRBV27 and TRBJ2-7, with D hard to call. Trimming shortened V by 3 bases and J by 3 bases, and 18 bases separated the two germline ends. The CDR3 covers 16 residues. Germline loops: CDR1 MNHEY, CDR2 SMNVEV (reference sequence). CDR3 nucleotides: TGTGCCAGCAGTTTTAGTTTCGGTGCAAGAAGCTACGAGCAGTACTTC. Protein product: CASSFSFGARSYEQYF.

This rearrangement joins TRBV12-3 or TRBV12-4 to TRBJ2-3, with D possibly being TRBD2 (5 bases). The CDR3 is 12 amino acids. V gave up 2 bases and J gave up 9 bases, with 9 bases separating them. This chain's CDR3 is CASSLSGETQYF. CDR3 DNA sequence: TGTGCCAGCAGTTTATCCGGGGAAACGCAGTATTTT.

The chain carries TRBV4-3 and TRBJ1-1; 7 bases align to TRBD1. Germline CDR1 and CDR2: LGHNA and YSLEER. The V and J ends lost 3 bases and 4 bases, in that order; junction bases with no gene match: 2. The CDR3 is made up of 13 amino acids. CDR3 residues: CASSHTGVTEAFF. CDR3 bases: TGCGCCAGCAGCCATACAGGGGTCACTGAAGCTTTCTTT.

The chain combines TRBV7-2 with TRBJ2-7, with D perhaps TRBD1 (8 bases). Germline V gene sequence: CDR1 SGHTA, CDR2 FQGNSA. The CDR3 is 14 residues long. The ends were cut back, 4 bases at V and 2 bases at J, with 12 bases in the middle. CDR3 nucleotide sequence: TGTGCCAGCAGCTCTACAGGGGGGGCCTACGAGCAGTACTTC. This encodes CASSSTGGAYEQYF.

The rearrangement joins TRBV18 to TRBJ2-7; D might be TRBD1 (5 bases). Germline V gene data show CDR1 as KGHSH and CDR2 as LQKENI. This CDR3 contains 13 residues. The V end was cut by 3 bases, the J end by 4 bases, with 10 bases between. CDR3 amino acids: CASSPTVDYEQYF. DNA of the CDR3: TGTGCCAGCTCACCGACAGTGGATTACGAGCAGTACTTC.

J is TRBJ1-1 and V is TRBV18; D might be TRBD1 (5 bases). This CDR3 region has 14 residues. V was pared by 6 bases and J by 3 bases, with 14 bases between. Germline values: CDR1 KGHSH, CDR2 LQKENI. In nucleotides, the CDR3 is TGTGCCAGCTCGCTCGGGGGGAAGGACACTGAAGCTTTCTTT. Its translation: CASSLGGKDTEAFF.

The CDR3 DNA reads TGCGCCAGCAGCTTGGTTGGCGGCCCGGTGGATACGCAGTATTTT. This gives the protein CASSLVGGPVDTQYF. The genes are TRBV5-1 and TRBJ2-3; D not resolved. Germline CDR1 is SGHRS and CDR2 is YFSETQ. V was shortened by 0 bases and J by 6 bases, with 14 bases between the two germline ends. The CDR3 runs 15 residues.